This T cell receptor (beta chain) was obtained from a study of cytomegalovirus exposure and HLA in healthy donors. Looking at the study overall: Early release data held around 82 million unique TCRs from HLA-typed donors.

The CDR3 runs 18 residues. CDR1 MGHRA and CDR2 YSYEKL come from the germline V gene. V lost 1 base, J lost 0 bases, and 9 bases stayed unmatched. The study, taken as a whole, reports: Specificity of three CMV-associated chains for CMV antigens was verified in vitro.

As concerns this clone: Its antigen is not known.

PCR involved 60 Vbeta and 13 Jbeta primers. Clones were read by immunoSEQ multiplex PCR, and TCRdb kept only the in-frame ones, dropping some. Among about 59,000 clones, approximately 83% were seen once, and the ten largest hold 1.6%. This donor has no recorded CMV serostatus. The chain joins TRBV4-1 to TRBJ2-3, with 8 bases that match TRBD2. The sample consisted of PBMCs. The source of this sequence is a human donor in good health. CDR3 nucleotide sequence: TGCGCCAGCAGCCAAGGGCGGGGGGAAGATTTTAGCACAGATACGCAGTATTTT. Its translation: CASSQGRGEDFSTDTQYF.